This passage covers 10 T cell receptor beta chains from one sample sequenced in a study of cytomegalovirus exposure and HLA in healthy donors. PCR involved 60 Vbeta and 13 Jbeta primers. The repertoire was sequenced with immunoSEQ multiplex PCR; TCRdb's copy has only in-frame clones and lacks some. The sample table includes about 58,000 clones. Sequencing was done on a sample of PBMCs. The receptors originated from a woman under 30 in good health and CMV-seronegative.

The chain employs TRBV5-1 and TRBJ1-2; 8 bases map to TRBD1. Germline trimming cut 4 bases from V and 4 bases from J; bases unmatched to any gene: 12. CDR3 length: 16 residues. Germline lookup yields CDR1 SGHRS and CDR2 YFSETQ. CDR3 protein: CASSTDSLDRVYGYTF. Here the CDR3 DNA reads TGCGCCAGCAGCACCGATTCGTTGGACAGGGTCTATGGCTACACCTTC.

The chain joins TRBV15 to TRBJ1-3, with D tentatively TRBD1 (6 bases). The V end lost 0 bases, the J end lost 1 base, and 10 bases lay between the germline ends. Germline V gene data show CDR1 as LNHNV and CDR2 as YYDKDF (reference sequence). This CDR3 spans 16 amino acids. The CDR3 sequence: CATSRDSGHSGNTIYF. Here the CDR3 DNA reads TGTGCCACCAGCAGAGATTCGGGACATTCTGGAAACACCATATATTTT.

The J gene is TRBJ1-1, the V gene TRBV7-2; no definite D call. V lost 3 bases to trimming and J lost 5 bases, with 10 bases between them. There are 13 residues in the CDR3. Germline V CDR1 and CDR2: SGHTA, FQGNSA. In DNA, the CDR3 is TGTGCCAGCAGCTTGATGGCGGCAACTGAAGCTTTCTTT. This sequence encodes CASSLMAATEAFF. The full variable domain, rest sourced from reference TRBV7-2 and TRBJ1-1, is GAGVSQSPSNKVTEKGKDVELRCDPISGHTALYWYRQSLGQGLEFLIYFQGNSAPDKSGLPSDRFSAERTGGSVSTLTIQRTQQEDSAVYLCASSLMAATEAFFGQGTRLTVV.

CDR3 DNA sequence: TGTGCCAGCAGTGACAGTAACAATCAGCCCCAGCATTTT. Amino acids: CASSDSNNQPQHF. The chain joins TRBV2 to TRBJ1-5; D is unclear. The germline CDR1 and CDR2 sequences are SNHLY and FYNNEI. The CDR3 loop spans 13 amino acids. Trimming stripped 3 bases from V and 3 bases from J, with 6 bases between.

V is TRBV7-2 and J is TRBJ1-4; D is perhaps TRBD1 (5 bases). This CDR3 has 14 residues. V lost 2 bases, J lost 3 bases, and 7 bases lay in between. Germline lookup yields CDR1 SGHTA and CDR2 FQGNSA. The CDR3: CASSLTQANEKLFF. CDR3 DNA: TGTGCCAGCAGCTTAACACAGGCTAATGAAAAACTGTTTTTT.

This chain links TRBV5-1 with TRBJ2-7; D is possibly TRBD1 (6 bases). The CDR3 contains 15 residues. Germline V gene data show CDR1 as SGHRS and CDR2 as YFSETQ. V was cut by 2 bases and J by 2 bases, with 14 bases left in between. The CDR3 coding sequence is TGCGCCAGCAGCTTTACAGGGTTAAGGGCCTACGAGCAGTACTTC. It codes for CASSFTGLRAYEQYF.

This chain connects TRBV11-3 to TRBJ1-4; D remains unclear. The length of the CDR3 is 13 residues. Germline CDR1 reads SGHNT; CDR2 reads YENEEA. The V and J ends lost 5 bases and 5 bases respectively, with 9 bases between them. CDR3 amino acids: CASSPVRNEKLFF. CDR3 bases: TGTGCCAGCAGCCCCGTCAGGAATGAAAAACTGTTTTTT.

The chain joins TRBV28 to TRBJ2-7; D may be TRBD2 (5 bases). V was clipped by 7 bases and J by 3 bases, with 7 bases between them. Per the germline V gene, CDR1 is MDHEN and CDR2 is SYDVKM. This CDR3 spans 11 amino acids. CDR3 protein: CASTRGYEQYF. CDR3 in DNA: TGTGCCAGCACCCGGGGCTACGAGCAGTACTTC.

The chain couples TRBV7-2 to TRBJ1-1, with 7 positions matching TRBD1. J was trimmed by 2 bases and V by 5 bases; bases with no gene match: 8. The CDR3 covers 15 residues. CDR1 is SGHTA and CDR2 is FQGNSA in the germline V gene. The chain's CDR3 is CASSPRDSLNTEAFF. CDR3 bases: TGTGCCAGCAGCCCCCGGGACAGTCTAAACACTGAAGCTTTCTTT.

The genes are TRBV5-1 and TRBJ2-2; D ambiguous. CDR1 is SGHRS and CDR2 is YFSETQ in the germline V gene. Trimming cost V 4 bases and J 8 bases, with 9 bases left between them. The CDR3 has 12 residues. This CDR3 reads CASSPEVGELFF. CDR3 DNA: TGCGCCAGCAGCCCCGAGGTGGGGGAGCTGTTTTTT. The whole variable domain, remainder taken from reference TRBV5-1 and TRBJ2-2, is KAGVTQTPRYLIKTRGQQVTLSCSPISGHRSVSWYQQTPGQGLQFLFEYFSETQRNKGNFPGRFSGRQFSNSRSEMNVSTLELGDSALYLCASSPEVGELFFGEGSRLTVL.